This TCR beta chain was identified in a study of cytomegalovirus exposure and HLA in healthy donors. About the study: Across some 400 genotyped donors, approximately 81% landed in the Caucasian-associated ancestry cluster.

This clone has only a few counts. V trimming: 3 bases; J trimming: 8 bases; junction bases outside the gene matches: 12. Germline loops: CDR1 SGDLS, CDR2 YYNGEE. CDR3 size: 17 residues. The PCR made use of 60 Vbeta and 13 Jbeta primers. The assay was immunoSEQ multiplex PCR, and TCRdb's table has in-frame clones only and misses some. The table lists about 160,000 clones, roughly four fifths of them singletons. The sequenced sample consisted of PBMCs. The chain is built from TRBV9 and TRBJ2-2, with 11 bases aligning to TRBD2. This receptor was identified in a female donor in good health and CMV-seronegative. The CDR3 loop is CASSAQLGLAGGGELFF. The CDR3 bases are TGTGCCAGCAGCGCACAGTTGGGGCTAGCGGGAGGTGGGGAGCTGTTTTTT.